The 27 T cell receptor beta chains below all came from one sample that was sequenced in a study of cytomegalovirus exposure and HLA in healthy donors. The PCR used 60 Vbeta and 13 Jbeta primers. Sequencing used immunoSEQ multiplex PCR; TCRdb keeps in-frame clones, though not all of them. The sample includes about 210,000 clones, more than 75% of them seen just once. Input material: PBMCs. The origin of the receptors is a male donor in good health and CMV-seropositive.

This clone was recorded once. The V call is TRBV7-8, the J call TRBJ1-5, with D tentatively TRBD1 (6 bases). Trimming cost V 5 bases and J 0 bases, with 14 bases left between them. CDR3 length equals 16 residues. In germline, CDR1 is SGHVS, CDR2 FQNEAQ. The CDR3 protein is CASSPGRGYSNQPQHF. In DNA form, the CDR3 reads TGTGCCAGCAGCCCAGGTAGGGGGTATAGCAATCAGCCCCAGCATTTT.

The chain employs TRBV10-3 and TRBJ2-7, with D possibly being TRBD2 (6 bases). The germline gives CDR1 ENHRY, CDR2 SYGVKD. This CDR3 has 13 amino acids. Trimming removed 9 bases at V and 2 bases at J, with 14 bases between. This chain's CDR3 is CAMRPGDTYEQYF. The CDR3 nucleotides read TGTGCCATGCGGCCGGGAGACACCTACGAGCAGTACTTC.

This chain joins TRBV19 and TRBJ2-7; D unresolved. CDR1 is LNHDA and CDR2 is SQIVND in the germline V gene (reference sequence). Trimming shortened V by 4 bases and J by 4 bases, and 11 bases separated the two germline ends. The CDR3 extends over 13 amino acids. The CDR3, as DNA: TGTGCCAGTAGTACCTCGCCCCTATACGAGCAGTACTTC. It is translated as CASSTSPLYEQYF. The complete variable domain, with remaining parts taken from reference TRBV19 and TRBJ2-7, reads DGGITQSPKYLFRKEGQNVTLSCEQNLNHDAMYWYRQDPGQGLRLIYYSQIVNDFQKGDIAEGYSVSREKKESFPLTVTSAQKNPTAFYLCASSTSPLYEQYFGPGTRLTVT.

This clone showed up just once. The genes are TRBV21-1 and TRBJ2-3; the D call of TRBD2 is as the table states it, not checked on the DNA. TRBV21-1 is marked as a pseudogene. The CDR3 is 21 amino acids. The CDR3 DNA reads TGTGCCAGCAGCAAACAGGGCGGGAAAGTAGCGGGAGTTCTCAGCACAGATACGCAGTATTTT. Translation gives CASSKQGGKVAGVLSTDTQYF.

This clone was counted a few times. The chain is built from TRBV7-2 and TRBJ1-4, with D possibly being TRBD1 (6 bases). The germline V and J ends were trimmed by 3 bases and 0 bases, with 11 bases remaining between them. Germline V lookup: CDR1 SGHTA, CDR2 FQGNSA. The CDR3 contains 16 residues. CDR3 sequence (DNA): TGTGCCAGCAGCTTGATGGACAGCGCAACTAATGAAAAACTGTTTTTT. It yields the protein CASSLMDSATNEKLFF.

The chain employs TRBV27 and TRBJ1-3; TRBD1 agrees at 7 bases. The CDR3 is 16 residues long. The V and J ends lost 5 bases and 0 bases, in that order; junction bases with no gene match: 7. Germline V lookup: CDR1 MNHEY, CDR2 SMNVEV (reference sequence). CDR3 in DNA: TGTGCCAGCAGTCTTATAGGGGGCATCTCTGGAAACACCATATATTTT. The encoded protein is CASSLIGGISGNTIYF.

This clone has a handful of counts. The chain combines TRBV7-2 with TRBJ2-5, with 9 bases that match TRBD1. The J call could be wrong; TRBJ2-7 is a better fit for the DNA end. There are 16 residues in the CDR3. Germline V lookup: CDR1 SGHTA, CDR2 FQGNSA. CDR3 nucleotides: TGTGCCAGCAGCTCCATGGCGGGACAGGGTTACTACGAGCAGTACTTC. Translation: CASSSMAGQGYYEQYF.

This clone has just one count. This rearrangement joins TRBV19 to TRBJ1-5; TRBD1 matches at 9 bases. The CDR3 length is 16 residues. In germline, CDR1 is LNHDA, CDR2 SQIVND (reference sequence). The junction had 3 bases not matched to a gene; V was cut back by 2 bases and J by 1 base. The CDR3 protein is CASSIRGQGSNQPQHF. The CDR3 DNA is TGTGCCAGTAGTATAAGGGGACAGGGAAGCAATCAGCCCCAGCATTTT.

This chain connects TRBV4-1 to TRBJ1-5; 9 bases are a match to TRBD1. V lost 1 base to trimming and J lost 4 bases; unmatched junction nucleotides: 2. This CDR3 contains 15 residues. Germline CDR1 and CDR2: MGHRA and YSYEKL. The CDR3 DNA follows: TGCGCCAGCAGCCAAGTAGACAGGGGGAATCAGCCCCAGCATTTT. This gives the protein CASSQVDRGNQPQHF.

Worth noting for this clone: Distinct nucleotide sequences in the sample also encode this CDR3. The chain joins TRBV5-1 to TRBJ2-5, with TRBD2 matching over 15 bases. The germline CDR1 and CDR2 sequences are SGHRS and YFSETQ. After removal of 3 bases from V and 2 bases from J, the junction contained 5 bases not matched to a gene. The CDR3 covers 17 residues. CDR3 in DNA: TGCGCCAGCAGCTCAGGACTAGCGGGAGGGAATCAAGAGACCCAGTACTTC. Translation: CASSSGLAGGNQETQYF. The variable domain in full, completed from reference TRBV5-1 and TRBJ2-5, reads KAGVTQTPRYLIKTRGQQVTLSCSPISGHRSVSWYQQTPGQGLQFLFEYFSETQRNKGNFPGRFSGRQFSNSRSEMNVSTLELGDSALYLCASSSGLAGGNQETQYFGPGTRLLVL.

The CDR3 DNA follows: TGTGCCAGCAGTTTATCTCAGGAATACGAGCAGTACTTC. It specifies CASSLSQEYEQYF. The chain uses TRBV27 and TRBJ2-7; the D is unclear. This CDR3 has 13 amino acids. The germline V gene encodes CDR1 MNHEY and CDR2 SMNVEV (reference sequence). Trimming pared 0 bases from V and 4 bases from J, leaving 7 bases between.

The chain uses TRBV7-9 and TRBJ1-4; 11 bases are shared with TRBD1. This CDR3 region has 15 residues. Germline-derived CDR1 and CDR2 are SEHNR and FQNEAQ (reference sequence). V lost 5 bases to trimming and J lost 6 bases; unmatched junction nucleotides: 5. The CDR3 bases are TGTGCCAGCAGCAAATGGGACAGGGGGGATGAAAAACTGTTTTTT. Protein: CASSKWDRGDEKLFF.

This clone was counted between two and nine times. The chain has TRBV21-1 and TRBJ2-5; TRBD1 is the table's D call, not checked against the DNA. TRBV21-1 is designated a pseudogene. This CDR3 contains 15 residues. CDR3 in DNA: TGTGCCAGCACCCGGGACACGGGGCACCAAGAGACCCAGTACTTC. Its protein product is CASTRDTGHQETQYF.

This chain connects TRBV27 to TRBJ2-7, with D tentatively TRBD1 (5 bases). The V gene's germline CDR1 is MNHEY and CDR2 SMNVEV (reference sequence). Trimming removed 2 bases from V and 3 bases from J, with 11 bases in between. The CDR3 sequence is 14 residues long. CDR3 region: CASSLRGPGYEQYF. The CDR3 nucleotides read TGTGCCAGCAGTTTAAGGGGCCCAGGCTACGAGCAGTACTTC.

The table lists this clone with a few counts. The chain combines TRBV19 with TRBJ1-1, with a tentative D call TRBD1 (6 bases). The CDR3 has 13 residues. V was trimmed by 3 bases and J by 1 base, leaving 6 bases between them. From germline, CDR1 is LNHDA and CDR2 SQIVND (reference sequence). The CDR3 region is CASSMTGNTEAFF. For the CDR3, the DNA is TGTGCCAGTAGTATGACAGGGAACACTGAAGCTTTCTTT.

The gene calls are TRBV28 and TRBJ2-1; possible D gene TRBD1, 6 bases. Germline CDR1 is MDHEN and CDR2 is SYDVKM. Trimming took off 5 bases at V and 4 bases at J, with 18 bases between the two ends. The CDR3 has 16 residues. CDR3 amino acids: CASSPQGQRTYNEQFF. DNA of the CDR3: TGTGCCAGCAGTCCCCAAGGACAGAGAACGTACAATGAGCAGTTCTTC.

This clone was seen a few times. This sequence joins TRBV2 and TRBJ2-7; D might be TRBD2 (6 bases). The V end was cut by 11 bases, the J end by 5 bases, with 19 bases between. Germline-derived CDR1 and CDR2 are SNHLY and FYNNEI. The CDR3 contains 13 residues. CDR3 protein: CAGRLEGVHEQYF. The CDR3 DNA is TGTGCCGGGCGTCTGGAGGGCGTCCACGAGCAGTACTTC.

In the case of this clone: One end of the junction fails to match germline, which may point to a read error. The rearrangement joins TRBV7-9 to TRBJ1-2; the match to TRBD1 covers 8 bases. The CDR3 extends over 15 amino acids. Germline CDR1 reads SEHNR; CDR2 reads FQNEAQ (reference sequence). The CDR3 DNA reads as TGTTCCAGCAGCTTACCAATGGACAGGGATTATGGCTACACCTTC. Its protein is CSSSLPMDRDYGYTF.

This clone has only a few counts. DNA of the CDR3: TGTGCCAGCAGCGTAGGGGGGGAGGGCCACCACGAGCAGTACTTC. This encodes CASSVGGEGHHEQYF. The chain links TRBV9 to TRBJ2-7; 7 nucleotides agree with TRBD2. The CDR3 spans 15 residues. Germline-derived CDR1 and CDR2 are SGDLS and YYNGEE. Trimming cost V 0 bases and J 5 bases; bases outside gene matches: 8.

This clone was seen a handful of times. The chain carries TRBV28 and TRBJ2-6, with TRBD2 identical over 12 bases. V gave up 6 bases and J gave up 0 bases; unmatched junction bases: 15. The CDR3 consists of 21 residues. Germline V gene data show CDR1 as MDHEN and CDR2 as SYDVKM. The DNA of the CDR3 is TGTGCCAGCAGATACCTTACCGGGACTAGCGGGTCGTACTCTGGGGCCAACGTCCTGACTTTC. This encodes CASRYLTGTSGSYSGANVLTF. The entire variable domain, with the rest obtained from reference TRBV28 and TRBJ2-6, is as follows: DVKVTQSSRYLVKRTGEKVFLECVQDMDHENMFWYRQDPGLGLRLIYFSYDVKMKEKGDIPEGYSVSREKKERFSLILESASTNQTSMYLCASRYLTGTSGSYSGANVLTFGAGSRLTVL.

J is TRBJ2-5 and V is TRBV4-2, with 10 bases lining up with TRBD2. The ends lost 1 base at V and 3 bases at J; junction bases unmatched: 5. The CDR3 contains 16 residues. Germline V gives CDR1 LGHNA, CDR2 YNFKEQ. CDR3 DNA: TGTGCCAGCAGCCAAGCTTCAGCGGGGGGGAAAGAGACCCAGTACTTC. Amino acid sequence: CASSQASAGGKETQYF.

The CDR3 DNA follows: TGTGCCAGCAGCATTAGACGCCCCCGTGGGGAGCAGTACTTC. Translating gives CASSIRRPRGEQYF. The chain has TRBV21-1 and TRBJ2-5; the DNA was not used to check the table's D call, TRBD2. TRBV21-1 is a pseudogene. The CDR3 covers 14 residues.

This clone was found a few times. The rearrangement links TRBV7-2 to TRBJ1-1; 7 bases match TRBD1. This CDR3 has 13 amino acids. Germline CDR1 reads SGHTA; CDR2 reads FQGNSA. Trimming removed 5 bases from V and 6 bases from J; junction bases left unmatched: 6. CDR3 nucleotides: TGTGCCAGCAGCCGACAGGGAAGGGCTGAAGCTTTCTTT. It encodes CASSRQGRAEAFF.

This rearrangement joins TRBV4-2 to TRBJ1-2, with TRBD1 as a possible D gene (6 bases). Germline-derived CDR1 and CDR2 are LGHNA and YNFKEQ. The CDR3 is 15 residues long. The germline V and J ends were trimmed by 4 bases and 0 bases, with 12 bases remaining between them. In nucleotides, the CDR3 is TGTGCCAGCAGCCGGACAGACATATCTAACTATGGCTACACCTTC. Translation gives CASSRTDISNYGYTF.

The V and J genes are TRBV27 and TRBJ2-5; weak D call: TRBD1 (5 bases). There are 14 residues in the CDR3. Trimming left V 7 bases short and J 2 bases short, with 14 bases between. Germline CDR1 and CDR2: MNHEY and SMNVEV (reference sequence). CDR3 DNA: TGTGCCAGCACCCCCTTCGACAGTCAAGAGACCCAGTACTTC. It codes for CASTPFDSQETQYF.

This clone has only one observation. The gene calls are TRBV6-5 and TRBJ1-2, with TRBD1 as a possible D gene (6 bases). CDR1 is MNHEY, CDR2 SVGAGI, per germline. V was cut by 5 bases and J by 10 bases, with 20 bases left in between. The CDR3 is 14 amino acids. In DNA form, the CDR3 reads TGTGCCAGCAGTCCCGGACAGCGGTTTTTTTTCTACACCTTC. Residues: CASSPGQRFFFYTF.

The chain combines TRBV5-1 with TRBJ2-3, with D tentatively TRBD1 (5 bases). V shed 0 bases and J shed 2 bases, with 16 bases lying between them. Germline assignment: CDR1 SGHRS and CDR2 YFSETQ. The CDR3 has 17 amino acids. The CDR3 here is CASSLAGLLSLTDTQYF. The CDR3 DNA sequence: TGCGCCAGCAGCTTGGCAGGGTTACTCTCCCTCACAGATACGCAGTATTTT.